This entry lists 11 T cell receptor beta chains sequenced from one sample in a study of cytotoxic CD8 clonotypes in ibrutinib-treated CLL. Generated by immunoSEQ multiplex PCR, the TCRdb table keeps only in-frame clones and is missing some. In the table there are tens of thousands of clones, roughly three quarters of which are singletons. This specimen was PBMCs, taken after 12 months of ibrutinib treatment. These receptors were taken from a human donor with chronic lymphocytic leukemia.

Regarding this clone: A junction end diverges from the germline sequence, so it may reflect a read error. The chain uses TRBV6-6 and TRBJ2-4; 7 bases line up with TRBD1. The CDR3 is 12 amino acids. Looked up from germline, CDR1 is MNHNY and CDR2 is SVGAGI (reference sequence). The CDR3 loop reads CASSAQQGWHHF. CDR3 DNA: TGTGCCAGCAGTGCGCAACAGGGGTGGCATCACTTC.

The genes are TRBV18 and TRBJ1-4, with D possibly matching TRBD1 (5 bases). The CDR3 extends over 12 amino acids. V was clipped by 4 bases and J by 15 bases, with 15 bases between them. Per germline, CDR1 KGHSH and CDR2 LQKENI. For the CDR3, the DNA is TGTGCCAGCTCACGTGGGGGAGGATTCTTGTTTTTT. Amino acids: CASSRGGGFLFF.

The V and J genes are TRBV11-2 and TRBJ2-2; 7 bases align to TRBD2. This CDR3 has 15 residues. Germline CDR1 is SGHAT and CDR2 is FQNNGV. Losses at the gene ends were 5 bases for V and 1 base for J; bases not matched to a gene: 4. CDR3 nucleotide sequence: TGTGCCAGCAGCCGTCCGGGGGGGAACACCGGGGAGCTGTTTTTT. It is translated as CASSRPGGNTGELFF. Full variable domain (outside the CDR3, taken from reference TRBV11-2 and TRBJ2-2): EAGVAQSPRYKIIEKRQSVAFWCNPISGHATLYWYQQILGQGPKLLIQFQNNGVVDDSQLPKDRFSAERLKGVDSTLKIQPAKLEDSAVYLCASSRPGGNTGELFFGEGSRLTVL.

This clone was seen a few times. V usage is TRBV4-3 and J usage is TRBJ2-3; D uncertain. From germline, CDR1 is LGHNA and CDR2 YSLEER. Trimming took 0 bases from V and 6 from J, leaving 4 bases between them. This CDR3 region has 12 residues. This chain's CDR3 is CASSQEGDTQYF. The CDR3 nucleotides read TGCGCCAGCAGCCAAGAGGGGGATACGCAGTATTTT.

J is TRBJ2-5 and V is TRBV30, with 8 positions matching TRBD2. V lost 4 bases to trimming and J lost 9 bases; unmatched junction nucleotides: 13. Germline V gene sequence: CDR1 GTSNPN, CDR2 SVGIG (reference sequence). This CDR3 has 14 residues. The CDR3 spells CAWTTVGGGTPQYF. CDR3 coding DNA: TGTGCCTGGACCACGGTGGGCGGGGGGACTCCCCAGTACTTC. Full variable domain (missing parts from reference TRBV30 and TRBJ2-5): SQTIHQWPATLVQPVGSPLSLECTVEGTSNPNLYWYRQAAGRGLQLLFYSVGIGQISSEVPQNLSASRPQDRQFILSSKKLLLSDSGFYLCAWTTVGGGTPQYFGPGTRLLVL.

The genes are TRBV4-1 and TRBJ2-5, with 9 positions matching TRBD1. CDR3 length equals 16 residues. Trimming removed 3 bases from V and 5 bases from J; junction bases left unmatched: 10. The germline V gene encodes CDR1 MGHRA and CDR2 YSYEKL. The CDR3 bases are TGCGCCAGCAGCCACGCCCTCGGGACAGGGCAGGAGACCCAGTACTTC. This translates into CASSHALGTGQETQYF.

On this clone itself: The junction departs from the called germline gene at one end, perhaps through a read error. The same CDR3 also results from other DNA sequences found in this sample. The chain joins TRBV30 to TRBJ1-1; D is perhaps TRBD1 (6 bases). The germline V gene encodes CDR1 GTSNPN and CDR2 SVGIG (reference sequence). The length of the CDR3 is 13 residues. The CDR3 protein is CAWIRQANTEAFF. In nucleotides, the CDR3 is TGTGCCTGGATTAGACAGGCGAACACTGAGGCTTTCTTT.

This clone was counted once. The rearrangement uses TRBV7-7 and TRBJ2-1; 7 nucleotides agree with TRBD2. Losses at the gene ends were 5 bases for V and 8 bases for J; bases not matched to a gene: 3. This CDR3 region has 12 residues. The germline gives CDR1 SSHAT, CDR2 FNYEAQ (reference sequence). The CDR3: CASSGGSDEQFF. CDR3 DNA: TGTGCCAGCAGCGGCGGGAGCGATGAGCAGTTCTTC.

The chain recombines TRBV20-1 with TRBJ2-7; no firm D call. Germline V gene lookup returns CDR1 DFQATT and CDR2 SNEGSKA (reference sequence). With 3 bases removed from V and 3 bases from J, the gap between germline ends came to 6 bases. This CDR3 is 11 amino acids long. In DNA, the CDR3 is TGCAGTGCTAGCAGGAGCTACGAGCAGTACTTC. Translation gives CSASRSYEQYF.

The CDR3 DNA follows: TGTGCCAGCAGCTTAGGGGGACAATCCAATGAAAAACTGTTTTTT. This sequence encodes CASSLGGQSNEKLFF. This chain connects TRBV7-9 to TRBJ1-4; a weak D match, TRBD1 (6 bases). With 1 base removed from V and 5 bases from J, the gap between germline ends came to 11 bases. CDR3 length: 15 residues. Germline lookup yields CDR1 SEHNR and CDR2 FQNEAQ (reference sequence).

The V gene is TRBV7-2, the J gene TRBJ2-2; tentatively, D is TRBD1 (6 bases). The CDR3 length is 15 residues. V was pared by 5 bases and J by 7 bases, with 17 bases between. Germline CDR1 is SGHTA and CDR2 is FQGNSA. The CDR3 region is CASSEGGVPGGELFF. The CDR3 DNA sequence: TGTGCCAGCAGCGAAGGGGGAGTTCCGGGCGGGGAGCTGTTTTTT.